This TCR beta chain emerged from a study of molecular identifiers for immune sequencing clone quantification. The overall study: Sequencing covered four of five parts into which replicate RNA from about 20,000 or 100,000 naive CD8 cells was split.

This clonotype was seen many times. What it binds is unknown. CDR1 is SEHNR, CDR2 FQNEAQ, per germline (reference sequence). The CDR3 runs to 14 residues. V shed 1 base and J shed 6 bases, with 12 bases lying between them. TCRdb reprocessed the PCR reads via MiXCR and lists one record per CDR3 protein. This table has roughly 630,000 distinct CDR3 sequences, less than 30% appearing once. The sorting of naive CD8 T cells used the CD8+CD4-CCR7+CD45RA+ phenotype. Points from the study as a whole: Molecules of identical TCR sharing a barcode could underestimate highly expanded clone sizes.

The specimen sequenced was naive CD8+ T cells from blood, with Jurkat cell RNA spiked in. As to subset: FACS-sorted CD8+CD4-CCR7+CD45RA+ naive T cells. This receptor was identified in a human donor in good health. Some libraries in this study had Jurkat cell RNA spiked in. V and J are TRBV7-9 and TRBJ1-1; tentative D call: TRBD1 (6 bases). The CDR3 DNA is TGTGCCAGCAGCTTAGTTCGGGGGCCCCCTGAAGCTTTCTTT. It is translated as CASSLVRGPPEAFF.